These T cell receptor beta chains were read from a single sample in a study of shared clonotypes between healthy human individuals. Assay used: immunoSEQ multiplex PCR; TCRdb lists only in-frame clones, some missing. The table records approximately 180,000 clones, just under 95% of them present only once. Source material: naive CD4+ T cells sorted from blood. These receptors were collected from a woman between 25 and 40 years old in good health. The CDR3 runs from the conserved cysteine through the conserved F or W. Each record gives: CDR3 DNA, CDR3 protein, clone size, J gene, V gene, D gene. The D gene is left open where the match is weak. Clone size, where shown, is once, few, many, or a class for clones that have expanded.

CDR3 DNA: TGTGCCAGCAGCTTACTGAACACCGGGGAGCTGTTTTTT
CDR3 protein: CASSLLNTGELFF
clone size: once
J gene: TRBJ2-2
V gene: TRBV7-3
D gene: .

CDR3 DNA: TGCGCCAGCAGCTTGGCCGATGGAGGCACTGAAGCTTTCTTT
CDR3 protein: CASSLADGGTEAFF
clone size: .
J gene: TRBJ1-1
V gene: TRBV5-1
D gene: .

CDR3 DNA: TGTGCCAGCAGTCAGCGGGAGAGCTCCTACGAGCAGTACTTC
CDR3 protein: CASSQRESSYEQYF
clone size: .
J gene: TRBJ2-7
V gene: TRBV6-1
D gene: TRBD2

CDR3 DNA: TGTGCCAGCAGCCTCGCTGGGGGCATGGCCTACAATGAGCAGTTCTTC
CDR3 protein: CASSLAGGMAYNEQFF
clone size: .
J gene: TRBJ2-1
V gene: TRBV7-3
D gene: .

CDR3 DNA: TGTGCCAGCTCACCACAGACTGGGACAAACACTGAAGCTTTCTTT
CDR3 protein: CASSPQTGTNTEAFF
clone size: .
J gene: TRBJ1-1
V gene: TRBV18
D gene: .

CDR3 DNA: TGTGCCAGCAGTGAAGCGCTTGGGAGCTCCTACAATGAGCAGTTCTTC
CDR3 protein: CASSEALGSSYNEQFF
clone size: .
J gene: TRBJ2-1
V gene: TRBV2
D gene: .

CDR3 DNA: TGTGCCAGCAGCCCCCCGGAGGGGGTCCGGGGCGAGCAGTACTTC
CDR3 protein: CASSPPEGVRGEQYF
clone size: .
J gene: TRBJ2-7
V gene: TRBV7-9
D gene: .

CDR3 DNA: TGTGCCAGCAGTTTATCTAAGGTTCGCGAGCAGTACTTC
CDR3 protein: CASSLSKVREQYF
clone size: .
J gene: TRBJ2-7
V gene: TRBV28
D gene: .

CDR3 DNA: TGTGCCAGCAGTAATAGCGCGAGGTCCCAGCATTTT
CDR3 protein: CASSNSARSQHF
clone size: once
J gene: TRBJ1-5
V gene: TRBV28
D gene: .

CDR3 DNA: TGTGCCAGCAGCGTCCGGACAGGGAAATACTCTGGGGCCAACGTCCTGACTTTC
CDR3 protein: CASSVRTGKYSGANVLTF
clone size: .
J gene: TRBJ2-6
V gene: TRBV9
D gene: TRBD1

CDR3 DNA: TGCAGCGTTCCGGGACTAGCGGGAGGTCTAAGCTCCTACAATGAGCAGTTCTTC
CDR3 protein: CSVPGLAGGLSSYNEQFF
clone size: .
J gene: TRBJ2-1
V gene: TRBV29-1
D gene: TRBD2

CDR3 DNA: TGTGCCAGCAGTGACCTCGCGGGGGGTGGGAGTCAGCCCCAGCATTTT
CDR3 protein: CASSDLAGGGSQPQHF
clone size: .
J gene: TRBJ1-5
V gene: TRBV6-1
D gene: .

CDR3 DNA: TGTGCCAGCAGCCAATGGGCTAGCGGATACGAGCAGTACTTC
CDR3 protein: CASSQWASGYEQYF
clone size: .
J gene: TRBJ2-7
V gene: TRBV4-2
D gene: TRBD2

CDR3 DNA: TGTGCCAGCAGTGAAGAGAGGCACACCGGGGAGCTGTTTTTT
CDR3 protein: CASSEERHTGELFF
clone size: .
J gene: TRBJ2-2
V gene: TRBV2
D gene: .